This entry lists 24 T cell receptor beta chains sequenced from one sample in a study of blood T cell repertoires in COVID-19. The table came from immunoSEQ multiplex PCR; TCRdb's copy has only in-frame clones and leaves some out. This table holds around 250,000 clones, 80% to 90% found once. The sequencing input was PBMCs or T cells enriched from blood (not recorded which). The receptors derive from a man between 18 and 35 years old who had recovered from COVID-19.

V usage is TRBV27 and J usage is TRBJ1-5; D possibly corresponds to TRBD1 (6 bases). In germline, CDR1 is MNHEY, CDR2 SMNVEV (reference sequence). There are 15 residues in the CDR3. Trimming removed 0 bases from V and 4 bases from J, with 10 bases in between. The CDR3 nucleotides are TGTGCCAGCAGTTTATCCGGGACAATGAATCAGCCCCAGCATTTT. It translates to CASSLSGTMNQPQHF.

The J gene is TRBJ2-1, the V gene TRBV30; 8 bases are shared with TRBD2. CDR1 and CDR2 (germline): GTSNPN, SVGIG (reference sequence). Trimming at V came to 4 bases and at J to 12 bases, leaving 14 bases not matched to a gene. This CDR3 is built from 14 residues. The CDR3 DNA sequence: TGTGCCTGGACAAAGGGACTAGGCCGGGCGGGGCAGTTCTTC. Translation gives CAWTKGLGRAGQFF. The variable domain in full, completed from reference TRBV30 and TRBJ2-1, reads SQTIHQWPATLVQPVGSPLSLECTVEGTSNPNLYWYRQAAGRGLQLLFYSVGIGQISSEVPQNLSASRPQDRQFILSSKKLLLSDSGFYLCAWTKGLGRAGQFFGPGTRLTVL.

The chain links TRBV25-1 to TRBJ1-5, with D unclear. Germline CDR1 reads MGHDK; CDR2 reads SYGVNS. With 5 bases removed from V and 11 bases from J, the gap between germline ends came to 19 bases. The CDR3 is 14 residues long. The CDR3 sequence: CASSSPGASSAQHF. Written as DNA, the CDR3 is TGTGCCAGCAGTTCCCCGGGAGCAAGTTCGGCCCAGCATTTT.

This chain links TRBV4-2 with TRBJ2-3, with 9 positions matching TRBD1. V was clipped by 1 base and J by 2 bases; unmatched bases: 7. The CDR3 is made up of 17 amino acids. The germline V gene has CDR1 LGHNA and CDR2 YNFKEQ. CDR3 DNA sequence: TGTGCCAGCAGCCAAGTTCCCGGGACAGGGAACACAGATACGCAGTATTTT. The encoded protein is CASSQVPGTGNTDTQYF.

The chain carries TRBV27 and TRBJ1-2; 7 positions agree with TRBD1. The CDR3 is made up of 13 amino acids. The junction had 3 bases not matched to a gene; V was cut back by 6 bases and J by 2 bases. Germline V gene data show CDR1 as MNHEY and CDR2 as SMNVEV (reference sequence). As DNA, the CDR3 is TGTGCCAGCAGGCGGGACAGAAACTATGGCTACACCTTC. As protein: CASRRDRNYGYTF.

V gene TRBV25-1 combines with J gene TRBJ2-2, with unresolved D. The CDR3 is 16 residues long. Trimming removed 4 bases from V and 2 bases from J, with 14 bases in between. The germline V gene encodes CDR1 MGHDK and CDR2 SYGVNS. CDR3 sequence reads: CASSGFSSSNTGELFF. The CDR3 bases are TGTGCCAGCAGTGGGTTTAGCTCATCTAACACCGGGGAGCTGTTTTTT.

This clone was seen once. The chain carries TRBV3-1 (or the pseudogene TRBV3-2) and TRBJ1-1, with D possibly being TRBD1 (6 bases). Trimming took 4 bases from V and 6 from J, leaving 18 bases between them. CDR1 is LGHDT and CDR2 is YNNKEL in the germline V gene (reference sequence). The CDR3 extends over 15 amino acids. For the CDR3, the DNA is TGTGCCAGCAGCCGAGGTCCCGGACAGCTGGCTGAAGCTTTCTTT. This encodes CASSRGPGQLAEAFF.

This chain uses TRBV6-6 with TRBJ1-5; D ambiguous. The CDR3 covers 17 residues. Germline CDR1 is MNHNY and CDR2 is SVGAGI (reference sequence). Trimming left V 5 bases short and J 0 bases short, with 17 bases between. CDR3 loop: CASSPYAPQYSNQPQHF. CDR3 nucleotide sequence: TGTGCCAGCAGTCCCTACGCCCCCCAATATAGCAATCAGCCCCAGCATTTT.

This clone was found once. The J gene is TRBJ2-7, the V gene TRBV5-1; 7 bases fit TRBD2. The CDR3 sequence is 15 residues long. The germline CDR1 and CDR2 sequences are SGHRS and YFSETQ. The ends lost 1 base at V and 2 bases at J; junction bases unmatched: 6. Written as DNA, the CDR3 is TGCGCCAGCAGCTTGAGCGGGGAAAGACCCTACGAGCAGTACTTC. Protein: CASSLSGERPYEQYF.

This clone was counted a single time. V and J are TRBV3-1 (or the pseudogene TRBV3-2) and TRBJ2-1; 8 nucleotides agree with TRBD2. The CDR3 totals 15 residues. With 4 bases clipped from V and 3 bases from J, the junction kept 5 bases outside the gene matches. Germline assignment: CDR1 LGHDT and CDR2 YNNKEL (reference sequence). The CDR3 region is CASSPYLAGYNEQFF. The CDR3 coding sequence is TGTGCCAGCAGCCCCTACCTAGCGGGCTACAATGAGCAGTTCTTC.

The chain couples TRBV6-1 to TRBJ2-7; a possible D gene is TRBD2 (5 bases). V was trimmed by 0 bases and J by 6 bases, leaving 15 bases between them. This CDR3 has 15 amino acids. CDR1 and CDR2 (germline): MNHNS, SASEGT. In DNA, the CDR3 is TGTGCCAGCAGTGAAGCGATAAGCCTCGGGGTCGAGCAGTACTTC. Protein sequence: CASSEAISLGVEQYF.

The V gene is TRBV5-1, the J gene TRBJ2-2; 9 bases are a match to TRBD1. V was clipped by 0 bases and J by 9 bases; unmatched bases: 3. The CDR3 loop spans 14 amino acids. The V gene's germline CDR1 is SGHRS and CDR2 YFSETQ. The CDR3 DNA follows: TGCGCCAGCAGCTTGGGGACAGGGGACCGGGAGCTGTTTTTT. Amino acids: CASSLGTGDRELFF.

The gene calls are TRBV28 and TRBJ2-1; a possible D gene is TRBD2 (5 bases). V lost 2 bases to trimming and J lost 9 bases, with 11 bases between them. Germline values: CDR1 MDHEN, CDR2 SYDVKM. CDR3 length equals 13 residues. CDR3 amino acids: CASSLTPAGEQFF. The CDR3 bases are TGTGCCAGCAGTTTAACCCCTGCGGGTGAGCAGTTCTTC.

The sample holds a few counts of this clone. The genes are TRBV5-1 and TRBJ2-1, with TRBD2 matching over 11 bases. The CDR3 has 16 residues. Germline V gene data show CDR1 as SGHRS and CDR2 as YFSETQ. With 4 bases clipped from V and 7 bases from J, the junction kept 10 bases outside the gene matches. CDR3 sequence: CASSQPGLAALNEQFF. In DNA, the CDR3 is TGCGCCAGCAGCCAGCCGGGACTAGCGGCATTAAATGAGCAGTTCTTC.

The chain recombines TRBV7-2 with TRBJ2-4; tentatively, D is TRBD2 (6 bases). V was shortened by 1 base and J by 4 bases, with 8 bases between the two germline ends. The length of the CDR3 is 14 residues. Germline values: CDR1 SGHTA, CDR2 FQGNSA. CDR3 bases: TGTGCCAGCAGCTTAGATAGCGGAAAAAACATTCAGTACTTC. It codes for CASSLDSGKNIQYF.

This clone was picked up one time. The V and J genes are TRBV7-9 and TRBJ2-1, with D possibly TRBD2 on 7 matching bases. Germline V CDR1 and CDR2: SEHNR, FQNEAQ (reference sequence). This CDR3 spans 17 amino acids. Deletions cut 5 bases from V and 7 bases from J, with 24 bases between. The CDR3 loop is CASSPERWRGEGNEQFF. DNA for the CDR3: TGTGCCAGCAGCCCCGAGAGGTGGAGGGGGGAGGGGAATGAGCAGTTCTTC.

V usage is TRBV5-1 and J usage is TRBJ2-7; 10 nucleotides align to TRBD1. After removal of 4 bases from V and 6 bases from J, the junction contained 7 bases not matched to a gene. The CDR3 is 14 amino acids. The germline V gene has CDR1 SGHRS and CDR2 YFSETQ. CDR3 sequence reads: CASSPEGQGFEQYF. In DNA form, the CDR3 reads TGCGCCAGCAGCCCGGAGGGACAGGGGTTCGAGCAGTACTTC.

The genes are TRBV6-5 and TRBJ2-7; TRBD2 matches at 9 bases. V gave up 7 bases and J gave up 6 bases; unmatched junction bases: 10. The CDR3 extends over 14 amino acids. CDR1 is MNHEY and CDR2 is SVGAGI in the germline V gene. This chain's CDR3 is CASKHDGTSREQYF. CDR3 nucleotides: TGTGCCAGCAAACATGATGGGACTAGCCGCGAGCAGTACTTC.

The CDR3 sequence: CASSTGTANEKLFF. CDR3 bases: TGTGCCAGCAGCACCGGGACAGCTAATGAAAAACTGTTTTTT. This chain joins TRBV28 and TRBJ1-4; 7 bases agree with TRBD1. The V segment lost 6 bases and the J segment 3 bases; nucleotides outside the gene matches: 4. Germline-derived CDR1 and CDR2 are MDHEN and SYDVKM. The CDR3 sequence is 14 residues long.

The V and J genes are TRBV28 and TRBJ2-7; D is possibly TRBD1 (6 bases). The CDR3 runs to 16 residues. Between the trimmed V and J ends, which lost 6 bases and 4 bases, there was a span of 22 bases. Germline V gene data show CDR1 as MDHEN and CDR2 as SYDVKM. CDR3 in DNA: TGTGCCAGCAGCTCCCAACCCCGGACAGCGTTATACGAGCAGTACTTC. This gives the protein CASSSQPRTALYEQYF.

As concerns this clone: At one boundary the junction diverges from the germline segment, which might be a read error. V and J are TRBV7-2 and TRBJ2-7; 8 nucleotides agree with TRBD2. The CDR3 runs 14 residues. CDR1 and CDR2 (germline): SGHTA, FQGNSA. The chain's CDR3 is CASSPGQEREKVMF. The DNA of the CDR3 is TGTGCCAGCAGCCCCGGGCAGGAGCGGGAGAAGGTTATGTTC.

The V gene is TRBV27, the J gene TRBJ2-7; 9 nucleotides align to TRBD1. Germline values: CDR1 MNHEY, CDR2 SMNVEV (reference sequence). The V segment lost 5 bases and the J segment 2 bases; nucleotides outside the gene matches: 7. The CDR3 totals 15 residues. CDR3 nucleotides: TGTGCCAGCAGTATCTGGGGACAGGGTCCCTACGAGCAGTACTTC. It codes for CASSIWGQGPYEQYF.

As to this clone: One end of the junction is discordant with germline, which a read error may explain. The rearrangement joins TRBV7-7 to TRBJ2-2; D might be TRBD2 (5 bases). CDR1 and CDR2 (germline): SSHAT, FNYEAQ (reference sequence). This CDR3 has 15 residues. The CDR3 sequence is CASSPSTRNTGELFF. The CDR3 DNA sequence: TGTGCTAGCAGCCCCTCTACTAGGAACACCGGGGAGCTGTTTTTT.

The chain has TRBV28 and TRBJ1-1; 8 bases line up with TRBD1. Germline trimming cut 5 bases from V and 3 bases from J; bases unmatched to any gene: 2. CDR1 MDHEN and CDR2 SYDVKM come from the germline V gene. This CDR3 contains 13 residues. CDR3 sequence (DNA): TGTGCCAGCAGTACAGGGGGGGACACTGAAGCTTTCTTT. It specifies CASSTGGDTEAFF.